This passage covers 11 T cell receptor beta chains from one sample sequenced in a study of T cell responses to AZD1222 COVID-19 vaccine. Clones were sequenced by immunoSEQ multiplex PCR, and TCRdb holds only the in-frame ones, with some missing. The sample holds about 180,000 clones, approximately 94% seen once. The source material was peripheral blood, sampled 28 days after the second AZD1222 dose. Receptors were obtained from an adult who received the AZD1222 COVID-19 vaccine.

The chain couples TRBV2 to TRBJ1-2, with D possibly TRBD1 on 5 matching bases. Germline CDR1 is SNHLY and CDR2 is FYNNEI. CDR3 length: 13 residues. The V end lost 5 bases, the J end lost 4 bases, and 11 bases lay between the germline ends. CDR3 sequence: CASSPAQGYGYTF. The CDR3 coding sequence is TGTGCCAGCAGTCCTGCTCAGGGCTATGGCTACACCTTC.

V and J are TRBV6-4 and TRBJ2-1, with 7 bases matching TRBD1. Germline V gives CDR1 MRHNA, CDR2 SNTAGT. The ends lost 4 bases at V and 5 bases at J; junction bases unmatched: 5. The CDR3 length is 14 residues. CDR3 residues: CASSAGQENNEQFF. Written as DNA, the CDR3 is TGTGCCAGCAGTGCCGGACAGGAAAACAATGAGCAGTTCTTC.

The V gene is TRBV5-4, the J gene TRBJ1-1; D is uncertain. Germline V gives CDR1 SGHNT, CDR2 YYREEE (reference sequence). The CDR3 runs to 14 residues. V was cut by 3 bases and J by 0 bases, with 9 bases left in between. CDR3 sequence: CASSSDIMNTEAFF. Here the CDR3 DNA reads TGTGCCAGCAGCTCCGACATCATGAACACTGAAGCTTTCTTT.

In DNA form, the CDR3 reads TGCGCCAGCAGCCAAGCTCGCACTACTAACTATGGCTACACCTTC. Amino acids: CASSQARTTNYGYTF. V gene TRBV4-3 combines with J gene TRBJ1-2; D is undetermined. This CDR3 region has 15 residues. CDR1 and CDR2 from the germline V gene are LGHNA and YSLEER. V lost 1 base to trimming and J lost 0 bases, with 9 bases between them.

This chain links TRBV7-9 with TRBJ2-3, with D perhaps matching TRBD1 or TRBD2 (7 bases each). V gave up 1 base and J gave up 0 bases, with 14 bases separating them. The CDR3 runs to 17 residues. Germline V CDR1 and CDR2: SEHNR, FQNEAQ (reference sequence). The CDR3 DNA follows: TGTGCCAGCAGCTTAGAACGCAGGGGGGGAAGCACAGATACGCAGTATTTT. This sequence encodes CASSLERRGGSTDTQYF.

This clone was counted between two and nine times. The J gene is TRBJ1-5, the V gene TRBV9, with D tentatively TRBD1 (6 bases). The germline V gene encodes CDR1 SGDLS and CDR2 YYNGEE. V gave up 2 bases and J gave up 7 bases, with 16 bases separating them. The CDR3 is made up of 15 amino acids. In DNA, the CDR3 is TGTGCCAGCAGCGTGGGGGGGGCAGGGCAACAGCCCCAGCATTTT. Amino acids: CASSVGGAGQQPQHF.

A single count supports this clone. The chain employs TRBV14 and TRBJ1-2, with TRBD1 as a possible D gene (5 bases). This CDR3 spans 14 amino acids. The V and J ends lost 1 base and 10 bases respectively, with 16 bases between them. CDR1 and CDR2 (germline): SGHDN, FVKESK. The CDR3 coding sequence is TGTGCCAGCAGCCAAGTTCCATTTCGGGGGACCTACACCTTC. Amino acids: CASSQVPFRGTYTF.

The V call is TRBV30, the J call TRBJ1-2; D may be TRBD1 (6 bases). Trimming cost V 2 bases and J 8 bases, with 15 bases left between them. Germline CDR1 and CDR2: GTSNPN and SVGIG (reference sequence). This CDR3 has 13 residues. For the CDR3, the DNA is TGTGCCTGGAGTTATCGGGGGCTGGACGGCTACACCTTC. Amino acids: CAWSYRGLDGYTF.

This sequence joins TRBV7-9 and TRBJ1-3; a possible D gene is TRBD1 (5 bases). The CDR3 contains 16 residues. Trimming took 4 bases from V and 0 from J, leaving 13 bases between them. Germline CDR1 is SEHNR and CDR2 is FQNEAQ (reference sequence). DNA for the CDR3: TGTGCCAGCAGCTCTCGTCAGGGCCCCTCTGGAAACACCATATATTTT. Protein sequence: CASSSRQGPSGNTIYF.

The V and J genes are TRBV7-3 and TRBJ2-2; 7 bases fit TRBD2. CDR1 SGHTA and CDR2 FQGTGA come from the germline V gene. This CDR3 contains 16 residues. V dropped 5 bases and J dropped 0; count of bases not matched to a gene: 6. CDR3 sequence reads: CASSRVREANTGELFF. The CDR3 coding sequence is TGTGCCAGCAGCAGAGTTCGGGAGGCGAACACCGGGGAGCTGTTTTTT.

This clone is a singleton in its sample. The chain combines TRBV29-1 with TRBJ2-2; 10 bases map to TRBD1. The CDR3 consists of 14 residues. Germline V gene sequence: CDR1 SQVTM, CDR2 ANQGSEA. Unmatched junction bases numbered 5, after V lost 6 bases and J lost 4 bases. The CDR3 coding sequence is TGCAGCGTGGAGGGACAGGGGATCACCGGGGAGCTGTTTTTT. Translating it yields CSVEGQGITGELFF.